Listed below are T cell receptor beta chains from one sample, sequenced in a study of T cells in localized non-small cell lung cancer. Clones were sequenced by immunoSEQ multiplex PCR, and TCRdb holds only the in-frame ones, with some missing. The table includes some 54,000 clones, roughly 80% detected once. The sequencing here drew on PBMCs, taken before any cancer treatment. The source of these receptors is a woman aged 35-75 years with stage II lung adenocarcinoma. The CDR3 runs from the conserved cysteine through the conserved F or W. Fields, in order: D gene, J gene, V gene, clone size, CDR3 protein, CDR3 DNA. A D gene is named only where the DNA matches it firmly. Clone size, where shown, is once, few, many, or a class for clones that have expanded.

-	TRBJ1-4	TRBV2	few	CASSETGLGGEKLFF	TGTGCCAGCAGTGAGACGGGCTTAGGGGGTGAAAAACTGTTTTTT
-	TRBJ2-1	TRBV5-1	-	CASSLEWDNEQFF	TGCGCCAGCAGCTTGGAGTGGGACAATGAGCAGTTCTTC
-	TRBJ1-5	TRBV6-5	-	CASSYKVGDWPQHF	TGTGCCAGCAGCTATAAGGTCGGGGACTGGCCCCAGCATTTT
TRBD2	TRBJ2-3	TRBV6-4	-	CASSTSGGFSTDTQYF	TGTGCCAGTTCGACTAGCGGGGGGTTTAGCACAGATACGCAGTATTTT
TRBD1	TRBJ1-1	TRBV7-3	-	CASSATGTGGVNTEAFF	TGTGCCAGCAGCGCGACCGGGACAGGGGGTGTTAACACTGAAGCTTTCTTT
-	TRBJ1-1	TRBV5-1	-	CASSRINTEAFF	TGTGCCAGCAGCCGCATCAACACTGAAGCTTTCTTT
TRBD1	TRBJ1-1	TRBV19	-	CASSTGTGEAFF	TGTGCCAGTAGTACAGGGACAGGTGAAGCTTTCTTT
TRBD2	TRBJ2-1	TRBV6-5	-	CASSYSGGHYNEQFF	TGTGCCAGCAGTTACAGCGGGGGTCACTACAATGAGCAGTTCTTC
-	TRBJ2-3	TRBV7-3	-	CASSLTGGTDTQYF	TGTGCCAGCAGCTTAACAGGGGGCACAGATACGCAGTATTTT
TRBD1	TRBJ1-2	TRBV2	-	CASSDIGTGGAYGYTF	TGTGCCAGCAGTGACATAGGGACAGGGGGCGCCTATGGCTACACCTTC
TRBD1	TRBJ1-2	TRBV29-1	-	CSVAGTGVNYGYTF	TGCAGCGTTGCCGGGACAGGGGTTAACTATGGCTACACCTTC
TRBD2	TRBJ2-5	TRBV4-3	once	CASSRNGGGLKETQYF	TGCGCCAGCAGCCGAAATGGGGGGGGATTGAAAGAGACCCAGTACTTC
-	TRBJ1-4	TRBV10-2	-	CASRRTVQVGEKLFF	TGCGCCAGCCGAAGAACAGTTCAAGTAGGTGAAAAACTGTTTTTT
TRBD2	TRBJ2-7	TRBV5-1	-	CASSSGGTNEQYF	TGCGCCAGCAGCTCGGGGGGGACCAACGAGCAGTACTTC
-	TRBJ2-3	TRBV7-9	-	CASRRDSTDTQYF	TGTGCCAGCAGGCGGGACAGCACAGATACGCAGTATTTT
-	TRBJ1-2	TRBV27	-	CASSRSGTTGLGYGYTF	TGTGCCAGCAGTCGTTCCGGGACGACGGGTCTAGGCTATGGCTACACCTTC
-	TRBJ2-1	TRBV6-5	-	CASSYTQLQTNEQFF	TGTGCCAGCAGTTACACTCAACTACAAACCAATGAGCAGTTCTTC
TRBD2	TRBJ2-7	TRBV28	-	CASRPAGVTYEQYF	TGTGCCAGCAGGCCCGCGGGGGTGACCTACGAGCAGTACTTC
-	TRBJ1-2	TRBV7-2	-	CASSLVLGSPYGYTF	TGTGCCAGCAGCTTAGTCCTAGGTTCGCCCTATGGCTACACCTTC
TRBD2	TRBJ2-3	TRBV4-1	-	CASSQATSGYTDTQYF	TGCGCCAGCAGCCAAGCCACTAGCGGCTACACAGATACGCAGTATTTT
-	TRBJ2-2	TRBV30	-	CAWVRRGAGELFF	TGTGCCTGGGTGAGGCGGGGCGCCGGGGAGCTGTTTTTT
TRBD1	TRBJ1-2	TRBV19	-	CASSSRQGPNYGYTF	TGTGCCAGTAGTAGTCGACAGGGACCTAACTATGGCTACACCTTC
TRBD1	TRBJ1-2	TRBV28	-	CASSFPPGQGNYGYTF	TGTGCCAGCAGTTTCCCCCCGGGACAGGGGAACTATGGCTACACCTTC
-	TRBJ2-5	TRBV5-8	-	CASSLLSSLGGETQYF	TGTGCCAGCAGCTTGCTCTCTTCTTTAGGGGGGGAGACCCAGTACTTC
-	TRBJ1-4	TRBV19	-	CASSTHVGNEKLFF	TGTGCCAGTAGTACCCACGTGGGTAATGAAAAACTGTTTTTT
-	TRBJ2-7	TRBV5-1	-	CASRGETYEQYF	TGCGCCAGCAGGGGTGAAACCTACGAGCAGTACTTC
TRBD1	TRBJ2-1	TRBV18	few	CASSPQPGQDYNEQFF	TGTGCCAGCTCACCGCAGCCGGGACAGGATTACAATGAGCAGTTCTTC
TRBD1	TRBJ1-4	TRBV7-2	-	CASSKRQGSLEKLFF	TGTGCCAGCAGCAAAAGACAGGGGTCCCTCGAAAAACTGTTTTTT
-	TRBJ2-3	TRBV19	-	CASSPDLSTDTQYF	TGTGCCAGTTCCCCGGACCTAAGCACAGATACGCAGTATTTT
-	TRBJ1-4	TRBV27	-	CASKGLATNEKLFF	TGTGCCAGCAAAGGTCTTGCAACTAATGAAAAACTGTTTTTT
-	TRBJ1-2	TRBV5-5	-	CASSLSGGGYTF	TGTGCCAGCAGCTTGTCAGGAGGTGGCTACACCTTC
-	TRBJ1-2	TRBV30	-	CAWTGDFLGGYGYTF	TGTGCCTGGACAGGTGACTTCCTTGGGGGATATGGCTACACCTTC
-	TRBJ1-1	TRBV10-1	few	CASSDGGSGNTEAFF	TGCGCCAGCAGTGATGGGGGCTCGGGGAACACTGAAGCTTTCTTT
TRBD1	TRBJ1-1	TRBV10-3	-	CAISGTGGTEAFF	TGTGCCATCAGTGGGACAGGCGGGACTGAAGCTTTCTTT
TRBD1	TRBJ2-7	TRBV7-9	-	CASSSGTVSYEQYF	TGTGCCAGCAGCTCCGGGACAGTCTCCTACGAGCAGTACTTC
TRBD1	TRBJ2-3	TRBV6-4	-	CASSDQGEPTDTQYF	TGTGCCAGCAGTGATCAGGGGGAACCCACAGATACGCAGTATTTT
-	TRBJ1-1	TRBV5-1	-	CASSFREGEAFF	TGCGCCAGCAGCTTCCGAGAGGGTGAAGCTTTCTTT
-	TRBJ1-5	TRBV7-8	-	CASSLTAYSNQPQHF	TGTGCCAGCAGCTTGACAGCGTATAGCAATCAGCCCCAGCATTTT
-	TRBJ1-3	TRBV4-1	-	CASSQDTAGLSGNTIYF	TGCGCCAGCAGCCAAGATACTGCGGGGCTCTCTGGAAACACCATATATTTT
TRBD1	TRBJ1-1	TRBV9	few	CASSVGDRGVGTEAFF	TGTGCCAGCAGCGTGGGGGACAGGGGAGTGGGCACTGAAGCTTTCTTT
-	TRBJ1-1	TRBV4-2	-	CASSQGEGQKNTEAFF	TGTGCCAGCAGCCAAGGGGAAGGACAGAAGAACACTGAAGCTTTCTTT
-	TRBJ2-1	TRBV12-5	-	CASKQGGGNEQFF	TGTGCTAGTAAGCAGGGAGGGGGGAATGAGCAGTTCTTC
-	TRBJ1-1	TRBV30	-	CAWSASGVEAFF	TGTGCCTGGAGCGCATCAGGGGTCGAAGCTTTCTTT
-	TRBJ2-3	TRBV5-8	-	CASSLARTQYF	TGTGCCAGCAGCTTGGCTCGTACGCAGTATTTT
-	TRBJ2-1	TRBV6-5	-	CASRMGRFYEQFF	TGTGCCAGCAGGATGGGACGTTTCTATGAGCAGTTCTTC
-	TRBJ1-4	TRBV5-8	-	CASSPWTGGEKLFF	TGTGCCAGCAGCCCTTGGACGGGGGGTGAAAAACTGTTTTTT
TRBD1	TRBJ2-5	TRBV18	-	CASSPGQDRETQYF	TGTGCCAGCTCACCTGGACAGGACCGAGAGACCCAGTACTTC
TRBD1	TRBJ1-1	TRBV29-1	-	CSVTGLVNTEAFF	TGCAGCGTGACAGGGTTGGTGAACACTGAAGCTTTCTTT
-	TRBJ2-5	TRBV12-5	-	CASGLEETQYF	TGTGCTAGTGGTTTGGAAGAGACCCAGTACTTC
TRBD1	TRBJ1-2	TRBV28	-	CASSLVGQDGYGYTF	TGTGCCAGCAGTTTAGTGGGACAGGACGGCTATGGCTACACCTTC
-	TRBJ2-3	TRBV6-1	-	CASSVEESTDTQYF	TGTGCCAGCAGTGTGGAGGAATCCACAGATACGCAGTATTTT
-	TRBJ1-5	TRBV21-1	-	CASNQRGNRSNQPQHF	TGTGCCAGCAACCAACGCGGCAATCGTAGCAATCAGCCCCAGCATTTT